Presented here are 14 T cell receptor beta chains from one specimen sequenced in a study of cytomegalovirus exposure and HLA in healthy donors. In the PCR, 60 Vbeta and 13 Jbeta primers were used. Clones were sequenced by immunoSEQ multiplex PCR, and TCRdb holds only the in-frame ones, with some missing. The sample has about 170,000 clones; roughly 85% are singletons. Sequencing was performed on PBMCs. The origin of the receptors is a man younger than 45 in good health and CMV-seropositive.

This sequence joins TRBV7-2 and TRBJ1-3; TRBD1 agrees at 8 bases. Germline lookup yields CDR1 SGHTA and CDR2 FQGNSA. CDR3 length equals 15 residues. The J segment lost 3 bases and the V segment lost 3 bases, leaving 4 bases of the junction unmatched. The CDR3 nucleotides are TGTGCCAGCAGCTTGGACAGGGAGGGTGGAAACACCATATATTTT. This gives the protein CASSLDREGGNTIYF.

This chain joins TRBV6-4 and TRBJ2-2, with TRBD2 identical over 13 bases. V dropped 5 bases and J dropped 5; count of bases not matched to a gene: 5. CDR1 MRHNA and CDR2 SNTAGT come from the germline V gene. The CDR3 is 16 residues long. CDR3 in amino acids: CASSRTSGSFTGELFF. Here the CDR3 DNA reads TGTGCCAGCAGTAGGACTAGCGGGAGTTTTACCGGGGAGCTGTTTTTT.

The chain has TRBV4-2 and TRBJ2-3; 9 positions agree with TRBD1. V lost 0 bases, J lost 0 bases, and 4 bases stayed unmatched. The CDR3 contains 17 residues. Germline assignment: CDR1 LGHNA and CDR2 YNFKEQ. The CDR3 reads CASSQDAGQGSTDTQYF. The CDR3 region has the DNA TGTGCCAGCAGCCAAGATGCGGGACAGGGTAGCACAGATACGCAGTATTTT.

The V call is TRBV4-1, the J call TRBJ2-7; TRBD2 matches 8 bases. CDR1 MGHRA and CDR2 YSYEKL come from the germline V gene. The V gene end was trimmed by 2 bases and the J gene end by 7 bases; junction bases not matched to a gene: 13. The CDR3 runs 16 residues. CDR3 in DNA: TGCGCCAGCAGCCAATCGGAGACTAGCGTTATGGGGGAGCAGTACTTC. Translating gives CASSQSETSVMGEQYF.

The chain recombines TRBV11-2 with TRBJ1-1, with D perhaps TRBD1 (6 bases). Trimming took off 3 bases at V and 4 bases at J, with 9 bases between the two ends. This CDR3 comprises 13 residues. The germline V gene has CDR1 SGHAT and CDR2 FQNNGV. CDR3 residues: CASSLTGATEAFF. Here the CDR3 DNA reads TGTGCCAGCAGCTTGACAGGAGCCACTGAAGCTTTCTTT.

The chain carries TRBV19 and TRBJ2-5, with 14 bases lining up with TRBD2. With 10 bases clipped from V and 7 bases from J, the junction kept 11 bases outside the gene matches. The CDR3 length is 15 residues. The germline V gene has CDR1 LNHDA and CDR2 SQIVND (reference sequence). The CDR3 loop is CATSTSGRALGTQYF. In nucleotides, the CDR3 is TGTGCCACCTCGACTAGCGGGAGGGCCTTAGGGACCCAGTACTTC.

The chain links TRBV20-1 to TRBJ1-1, with D possibly being TRBD1 (5 bases). This CDR3 contains 11 residues. The germline gives CDR1 DFQATT, CDR2 SNEGSKA (reference sequence). V was clipped by 5 bases and J by 5 bases, with 9 bases between them. In nucleotides, the CDR3 is TGCAGTGCTGTCCGACAGACTGAAGCTTTCTTT. Its translation is CSAVRQTEAFF.

V is TRBV4-1 and J is TRBJ2-7, with TRBD1 matching over 7 bases. The ends lost 0 bases at V and 5 bases at J; junction bases unmatched: 7. Germline-derived CDR1 and CDR2 are MGHRA and YSYEKL. This CDR3 is built from 15 residues. For the CDR3, the DNA is TGCGCCAGCAGCCAAGAAAGGGGGCTATTCCACGAGCAGTACTTC. The encoded protein is CASSQERGLFHEQYF.

The rearrangement joins TRBV30 to TRBJ2-3, with 8 bases matching TRBD2. With V trimmed by 0 bases and J by 3 bases, 2 bases remained unmatched. The CDR3 is 14 residues long. From germline, CDR1 is GTSNPN and CDR2 SVGIG (reference sequence). The CDR3 here is CAWSVGLATDTQYF. CDR3 bases: TGTGCCTGGAGTGTCGGACTAGCTACAGATACGCAGTATTTT.

The chain joins TRBV10-1 to TRBJ2-3; TRBD2 aligns across 12 bases. The length of the CDR3 is 14 residues. Trimming took 5 bases from V and 5 from J; bases not matched to a gene: 2. CDR1 is WNHNN, CDR2 SYGVQD, per germline (reference sequence). CDR3 sequence (DNA): TGCGCCAGCAGTTCTAGCGGGAGGGGAGATACGCAGTATTTT. It encodes CASSSSGRGDTQYF.

This sequence joins TRBV11-2 and TRBJ2-1; 14 nucleotides agree with TRBD2. Germline lookup yields CDR1 SGHAT and CDR2 FQNNGV. V lost 6 bases, J lost 10 bases, and 11 bases stayed unmatched. This CDR3 comprises 16 residues. CDR3 amino acids: CASRQAGTSGSGEQFF. CDR3 bases: TGTGCCAGCAGACAAGCCGGGACTAGCGGGAGCGGGGAGCAGTTCTTC. The variable domain in full, completed from reference TRBV11-2 and TRBJ2-1, reads EAGVAQSPRYKIIEKRQSVAFWCNPISGHATLYWYQQILGQGPKLLIQFQNNGVVDDSQLPKDRFSAERLKGVDSTLKIQPAKLEDSAVYLCASRQAGTSGSGEQFFGPGTRLTVL.

The chain joins TRBV7-2 to TRBJ2-2, with 8 bases matching TRBD1. V lost 1 base to trimming and J lost 7 bases; unmatched junction nucleotides: 8. The length of the CDR3 is 16 residues. The V gene's germline CDR1 is SGHTA and CDR2 FQGNSA. CDR3 loop: CASSLGPRGPSGELFF. The CDR3 nucleotides are TGTGCCAGCAGCTTAGGGCCCAGGGGGCCTAGCGGGGAGCTGTTTTTT.

The chain has TRBV5-1 and TRBJ2-3, with D perhaps matching TRBD2 (6 bases). With 0 bases removed from V and 5 bases from J, the gap between germline ends came to 16 bases. Looked up from germline, CDR1 is SGHRS and CDR2 is YFSETQ. CDR3 length: 16 residues. Here the CDR3 DNA reads TGCGCCAGCAGCTTGGAGGGCAGTCGCGGGGAAGATACGCAGTATTTT. It translates to CASSLEGSRGEDTQYF.

This clone has a single count. This chain uses TRBV10-3 with TRBJ1-2; D possibly corresponds to TRBD1 (5 bases). Per germline, CDR1 ENHRY and CDR2 SYGVKD. Trimming removed 0 bases from V and 5 bases from J, with 13 bases in between. CDR3 size: 15 residues. CDR3: CAISESKGQVYGYTF. CDR3 in DNA: TGTGCCATCAGTGAGTCCAAGGGGCAAGTATATGGCTACACCTTC.